A single TCR beta chain is shown here with its context. Antigen unknown. Using immunoSEQ multiplex PCR, the repertoire was profiled, and TCRdb retains in-frame clones only, with some absent. The sample has about 140,000 clones, roughly 90% seen once; the top ten hold roughly 1.2%. This entry belongs to a study of T cell responses to AZD1222 COVID-19 vaccine. Whole-study results and caveats: CD4 TCRs linked to vaccination spanned spike, dominating at 160-218 and 743-854. Clonal diversity was possibly underestimated; the donors were predominantly white British and more often female.

From germline, CDR1 is MNHNS and CDR2 SASEGT. Trimming shortened V by 0 bases and J by 2 bases, and 10 bases separated the two germline ends. The CDR3 runs to 15 residues. The sample here was peripheral blood, taken 28 days after the second AZD1222 dose. The chain links TRBV6-1 to TRBJ1-2; weak D call: TRBD1 (6 bases). The receptor's source is an adult who received the AZD1222 COVID-19 vaccine. The CDR3 DNA reads TGTGCCAGCAGTGAAGCTGGGGGCAGCAACTATGGCTACACCTTC. As protein: CASSEAGGSNYGYTF.